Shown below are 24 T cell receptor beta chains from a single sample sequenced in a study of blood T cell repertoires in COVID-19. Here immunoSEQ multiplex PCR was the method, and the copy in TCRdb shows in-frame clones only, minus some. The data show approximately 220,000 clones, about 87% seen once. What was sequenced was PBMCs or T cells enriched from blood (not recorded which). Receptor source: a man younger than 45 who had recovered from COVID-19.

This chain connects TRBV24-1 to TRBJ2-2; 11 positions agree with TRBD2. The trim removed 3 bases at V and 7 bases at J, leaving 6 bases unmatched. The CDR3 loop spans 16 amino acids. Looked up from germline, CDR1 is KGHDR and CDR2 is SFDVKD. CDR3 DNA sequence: TGTGCCACCAGTGATCCAGGACTAGCGGGCCACGGGGAGCTGTTTTTT. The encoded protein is CATSDPGLAGHGELFF.

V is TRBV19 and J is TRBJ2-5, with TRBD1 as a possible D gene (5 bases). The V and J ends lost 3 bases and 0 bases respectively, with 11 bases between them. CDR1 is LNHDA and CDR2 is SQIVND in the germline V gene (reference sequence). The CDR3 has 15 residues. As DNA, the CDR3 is TGTGCCAGTAGTATCGGACACCGCTACCAAGAGACCCAGTACTTC. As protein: CASSIGHRYQETQYF.

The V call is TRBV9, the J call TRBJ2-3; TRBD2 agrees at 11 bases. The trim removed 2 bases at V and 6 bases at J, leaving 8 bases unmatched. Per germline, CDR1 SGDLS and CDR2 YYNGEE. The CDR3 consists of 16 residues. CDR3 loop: CASSVLSGGEGDTQYF. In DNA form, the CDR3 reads TGTGCCAGCAGCGTTCTTAGCGGGGGGGAGGGCGATACGCAGTATTTT. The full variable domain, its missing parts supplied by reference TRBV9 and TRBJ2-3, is DSGVTQTPKHLITATGQRVTLRCSPRSGDLSVYWYQQSLDQGLQFLIQYYNGEERAKGNILERFSAQQFPDLHSELNLSSLELGDSALYFCASSVLSGGEGDTQYFGPGTRLTVL.

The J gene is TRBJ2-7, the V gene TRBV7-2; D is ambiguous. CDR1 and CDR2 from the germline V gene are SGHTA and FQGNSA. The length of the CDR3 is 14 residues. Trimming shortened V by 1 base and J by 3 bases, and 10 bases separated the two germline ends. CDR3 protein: CASSLVGSGYEQYF. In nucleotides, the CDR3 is TGTGCCAGCAGCTTAGTCGGATCGGGCTACGAGCAGTACTTC.

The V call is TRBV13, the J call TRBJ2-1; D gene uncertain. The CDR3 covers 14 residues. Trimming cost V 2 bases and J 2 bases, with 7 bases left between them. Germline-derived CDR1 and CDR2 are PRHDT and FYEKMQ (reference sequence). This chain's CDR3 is CASSLWSTYNEQFF. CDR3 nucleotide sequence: TGTGCCAGCAGCTTATGGAGTACCTACAATGAGCAGTTCTTC.

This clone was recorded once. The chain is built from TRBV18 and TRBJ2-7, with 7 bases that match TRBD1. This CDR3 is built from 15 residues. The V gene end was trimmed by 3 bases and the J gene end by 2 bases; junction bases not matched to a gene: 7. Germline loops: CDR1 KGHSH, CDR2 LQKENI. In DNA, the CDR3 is TGTGCCAGCTCACCTAACAGGGGAACAGCCTACGAGCAGTACTTC. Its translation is CASSPNRGTAYEQYF.

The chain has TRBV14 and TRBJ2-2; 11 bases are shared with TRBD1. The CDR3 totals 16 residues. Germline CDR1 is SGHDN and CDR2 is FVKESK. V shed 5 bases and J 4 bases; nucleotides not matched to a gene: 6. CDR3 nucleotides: TGTGCCAGCAGCTACTCCGGGACAGGGGGCACCGGGGAGCTGTTTTTT. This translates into CASSYSGTGGTGELFF.

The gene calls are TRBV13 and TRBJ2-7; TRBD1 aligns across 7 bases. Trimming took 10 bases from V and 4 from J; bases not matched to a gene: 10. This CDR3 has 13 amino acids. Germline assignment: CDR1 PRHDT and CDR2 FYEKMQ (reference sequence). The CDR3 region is CATGLGQIYEQYF. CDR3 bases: TGTGCCACCGGCTTGGGACAGATATACGAGCAGTACTTC.

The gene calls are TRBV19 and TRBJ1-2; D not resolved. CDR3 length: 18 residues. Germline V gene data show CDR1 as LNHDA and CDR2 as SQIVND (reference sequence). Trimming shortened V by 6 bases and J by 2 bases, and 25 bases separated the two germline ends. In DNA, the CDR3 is TGTGCCAGTAGGCCCACCCACCGGGTCCTACCACCAAACTATGGCTACACCTTC. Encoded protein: CASRPTHRVLPPNYGYTF.

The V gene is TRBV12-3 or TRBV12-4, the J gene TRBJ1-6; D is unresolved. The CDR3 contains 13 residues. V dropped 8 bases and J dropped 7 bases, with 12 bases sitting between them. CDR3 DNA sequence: TGTGCCAGCGCGGAGGGAGGAAATTCACCCCTCCACTTT. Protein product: CASAEGGNSPLHF.

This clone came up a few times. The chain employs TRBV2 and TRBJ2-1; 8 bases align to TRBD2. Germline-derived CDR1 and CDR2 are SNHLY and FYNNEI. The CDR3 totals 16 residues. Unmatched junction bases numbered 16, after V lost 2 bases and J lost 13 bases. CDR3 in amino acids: CASSESLSGRVGSQFF. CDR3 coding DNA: TGTGCCAGCAGTGAATCCCTCAGCGGGAGAGTGGGGTCACAGTTCTTC.

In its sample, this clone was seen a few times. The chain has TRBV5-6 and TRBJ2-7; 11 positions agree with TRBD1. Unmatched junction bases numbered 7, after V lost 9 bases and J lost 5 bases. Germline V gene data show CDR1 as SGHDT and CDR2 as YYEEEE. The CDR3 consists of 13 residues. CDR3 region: CATTGTGGNEQYF. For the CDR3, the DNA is TGTGCCACCACTGGGACAGGGGGGAACGAGCAGTACTTC.

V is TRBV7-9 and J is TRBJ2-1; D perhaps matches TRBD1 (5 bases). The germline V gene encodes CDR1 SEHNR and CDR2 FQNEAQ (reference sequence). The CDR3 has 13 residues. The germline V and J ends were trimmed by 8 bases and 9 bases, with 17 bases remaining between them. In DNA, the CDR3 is TGTGCCAGCGGGGCCCCCGACCAAAGTGAGCAGTTCTTC. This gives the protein CASGAPDQSEQFF.

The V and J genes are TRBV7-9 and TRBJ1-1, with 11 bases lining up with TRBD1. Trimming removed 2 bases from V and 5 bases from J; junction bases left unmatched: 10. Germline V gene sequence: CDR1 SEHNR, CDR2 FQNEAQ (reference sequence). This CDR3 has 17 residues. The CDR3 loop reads CASSLIWTGGLWTEAFF. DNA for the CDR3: TGTGCCAGCAGCTTAATATGGACAGGGGGCTTGTGGACTGAAGCTTTCTTT. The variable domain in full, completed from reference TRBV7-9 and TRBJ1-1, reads DTGVSQNPRHKITKRGQNVTFRCDPISEHNRLYWYRQTLGQGPEFLTYFQNEAQLEKSRLLSDRFSAERPKGSFSTLEIQRTEQGDSAMYLCASSLIWTGGLWTEAFFGQGTRLTVV.

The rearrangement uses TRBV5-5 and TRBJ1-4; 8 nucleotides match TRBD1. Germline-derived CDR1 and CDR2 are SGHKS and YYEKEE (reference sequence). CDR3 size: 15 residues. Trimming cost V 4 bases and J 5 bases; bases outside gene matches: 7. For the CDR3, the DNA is TGTGCCAGCAGCCTACAGGGGGTCCGAAATGAAAAACTGTTTTTT. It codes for CASSLQGVRNEKLFF.

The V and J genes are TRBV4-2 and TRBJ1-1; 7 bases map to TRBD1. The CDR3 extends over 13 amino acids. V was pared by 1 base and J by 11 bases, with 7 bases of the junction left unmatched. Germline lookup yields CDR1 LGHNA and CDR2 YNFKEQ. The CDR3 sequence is CASSQGTGSMAFF. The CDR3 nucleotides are TGTGCCAGCAGCCAAGGGACAGGAAGTATGGCTTTCTTT.

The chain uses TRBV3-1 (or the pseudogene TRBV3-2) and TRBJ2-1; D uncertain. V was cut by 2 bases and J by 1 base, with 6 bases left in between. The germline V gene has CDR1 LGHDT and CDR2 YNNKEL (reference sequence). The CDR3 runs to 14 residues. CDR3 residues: CASSQPQSYNEQFF. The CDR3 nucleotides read TGTGCCAGCAGCCAACCCCAGTCCTACAATGAGCAGTTCTTC.

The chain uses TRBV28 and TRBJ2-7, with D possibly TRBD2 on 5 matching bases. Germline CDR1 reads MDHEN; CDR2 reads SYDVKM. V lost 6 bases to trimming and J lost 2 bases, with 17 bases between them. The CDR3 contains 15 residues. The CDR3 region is CASSPPIQRTYEQYF. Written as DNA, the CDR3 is TGTGCCAGCAGCCCCCCAATCCAGCGGACCTACGAGCAGTACTTC.

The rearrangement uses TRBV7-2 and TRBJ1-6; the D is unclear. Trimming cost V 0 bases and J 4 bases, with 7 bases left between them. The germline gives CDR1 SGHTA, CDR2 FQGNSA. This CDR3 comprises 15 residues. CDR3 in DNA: TGTGCCAGCAGCTTAGCACGGGAGTATAATTCACCCCTCCACTTT. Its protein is CASSLAREYNSPLHF. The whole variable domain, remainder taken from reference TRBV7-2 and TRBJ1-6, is GAGVSQSPSNKVTEKGKDVELRCDPISGHTALYWYRQSLGQGLEFLIYFQGNSAPDKSGLPSDRFSAERTGGSVSTLTIQRTQQEDSAVYLCASSLAREYNSPLHFGNGTRLTVT.

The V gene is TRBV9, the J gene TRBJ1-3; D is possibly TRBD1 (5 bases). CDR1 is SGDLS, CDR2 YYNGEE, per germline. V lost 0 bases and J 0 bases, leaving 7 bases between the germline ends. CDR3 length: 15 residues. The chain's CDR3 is CASSVGGASGNTIYF. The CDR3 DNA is TGTGCCAGCAGCGTAGGGGGCGCCTCTGGAAACACCATATATTTT.

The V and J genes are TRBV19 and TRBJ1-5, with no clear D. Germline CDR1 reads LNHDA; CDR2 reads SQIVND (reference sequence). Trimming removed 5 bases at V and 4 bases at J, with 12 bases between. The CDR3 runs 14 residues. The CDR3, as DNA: TGTGCCAGTAGTTCCCGAACATCTAATCAGCCCCAGCATTTT. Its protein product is CASSSRTSNQPQHF.

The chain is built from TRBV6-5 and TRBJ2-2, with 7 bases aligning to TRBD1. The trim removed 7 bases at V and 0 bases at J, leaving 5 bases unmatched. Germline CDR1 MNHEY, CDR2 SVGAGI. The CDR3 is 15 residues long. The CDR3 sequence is CASIGQVSNTGELFF. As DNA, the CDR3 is TGTGCCAGCATAGGACAGGTTTCGAACACCGGGGAGCTGTTTTTT.

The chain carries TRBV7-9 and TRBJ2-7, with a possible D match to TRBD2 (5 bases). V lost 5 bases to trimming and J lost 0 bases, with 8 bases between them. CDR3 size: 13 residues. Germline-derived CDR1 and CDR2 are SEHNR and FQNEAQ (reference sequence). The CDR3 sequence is CASSPTSSYEQYF. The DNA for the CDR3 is TGTGCCAGCAGCCCAACTAGCTCCTACGAGCAGTACTTC.

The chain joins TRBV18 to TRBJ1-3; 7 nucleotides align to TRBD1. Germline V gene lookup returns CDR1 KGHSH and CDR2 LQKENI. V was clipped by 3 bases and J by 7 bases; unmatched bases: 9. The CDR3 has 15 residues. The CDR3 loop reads CASSPTGRLENTIYF. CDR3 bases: TGTGCCAGCTCACCGACAGGGAGGTTGGAGAACACCATATATTTT.